This TCR beta chain was captured in a study of T cell responses to AZD1222 COVID-19 vaccine. Study findings and constraints: Only 5 to 7 individuals given AZD1222 were seropositive at baseline. Among the donors, most were white British and more were female, and clonal diversity was possibly underestimated. Reportedly, nearly half the spike-specific TCRs target unmutated variant regions.

About this clone itself: Its antigen is as yet unknown.

Germline V CDR1 and CDR2: SGDLS, YYNGEE. The ends lost 4 bases at V and 7 bases at J; junction bases unmatched: 9. The CDR3 consists of 15 residues. The repertoire was sequenced with immunoSEQ multiplex PCR; TCRdb's copy has only in-frame clones and lacks some. The data hold 110,000 to 150,000 clones, with roughly 92% observed a single time. The sample was peripheral blood, taken on day 0 of AZD1222 vaccination. The clonotype comes from an adult in good health. The chain joins TRBV9 to TRBJ2-7, with TRBD2 matching over 12 bases. The CDR3 region is CASSTTSSGREEQYF. The CDR3 DNA is TGTGCCAGCAGCACCACCTCTAGCGGGAGGGAAGAGCAGTACTTC.